Listed below are T cell receptor beta chains from one sample, sequenced in a study of memory CD4+ T cells and cytomegalovirus serostatus. Some clones are missing from TCRdb's copy, which holds only in-frame ones; the method was immunoSEQ multiplex PCR. The repertoire includes more than 50,000 clones, around 82% of them detected once, and 0.77% sits in the top ten. What was sequenced was memory CD4+ T cells from blood. These receptors came from an adult in good health and CMV-seronegative. Both conserved end residues are part of each CDR3. D genes are given only for firm matches. Expanded clones get a size class; other rows say once, few or many, or leave the size out.

>13|TRBV9|TRBJ2-2|many|-
CASSVVGTGELFF
TGTGCCAGCAGCGTAGTTGGCACCGGGGAGCTGTTTTTT
>17|TRBV27|TRBJ1-2|-|-
CASSLNSNYQANYGYTF
TGTGCCAGCAGTCTGAACAGCAACTACCAAGCTAACTATGGCTACACCTTC
>19|TRBV5-1|TRBJ2-4|-|-
CASSNGEGFISLAKNIQYF
TGCGCCAGCAGCAACGGAGAGGGTTTTATCTCCCTAGCCAAAAACATTCAGTACTTC
>15|TRBV11-3|TRBJ1-6|-|TRBD1
CASSSLRDRDSPLHF
TGTGCCAGCAGCTCACTCCGGGACAGGGATTCACCCCTCCACTTT
>13|TRBV5-6|TRBJ2-5|-|-
CASSFTGIRTQYF
TGTGCCAGCAGCTTCACAGGGATCCGGACCCAGTACTTC
>10|TRBV20-1|TRBJ1-1|-|TRBD1
CSGQGVEAFF
TGCAGTGGACAGGGGGTTGAAGCTTTCTTT
>13|TRBV6-5|TRBJ2-7|-|-
CASRQSRGYEQYF
TGTGCCAGCAGACAATCCAGGGGATACGAGCAGTACTTC
>14|TRBV7-8|TRBJ1-1|-|-
CASSSRGENTEAFF
TGTGCCAGCAGCTCCCGGGGAGAGAACACTGAAGCTTTCTTT
>15|TRBV5-8|TRBJ2-7|-|-
CASSWDGAGTYEQYF
TGTGCCAGCAGCTGGGACGGGGCAGGGACTTACGAGCAGTACTTC
>14|TRBV6-1|TRBJ1-5|-|TRBD1
CASLLTGGNQPQHF
TGTGCCAGCCTCCTCACAGGGGGCAATCAGCCCCAGCATTTT
>15|TRBV5-1|TRBJ2-7|-|TRBD2
CASSLTVAGLYEQYF
TGCGCCAGCAGCTTGACGGTAGCGGGGCTTTACGAGCAGTACTTC
>14|TRBV30|TRBJ2-1|-|-
CAWSVRTGWNEQFF
TGTGCCTGGAGTGTACGGACGGGGTGGAATGAGCAGTTCTTC
>14|TRBV10-3|TRBJ2-3|-|-
CAISPRQGPDTQYF
TGTGCCATCAGCCCGAGGCAGGGGCCAGATACGCAGTATTTT